The clone carrying this T cell receptor beta chain has a single count. As yet, its antigen is unknown. This entry belongs to a study of T cell responses to AZD1222 COVID-19 vaccine. General study results and limits: A rise in Spike-specific TCR breadth and depth followed two AZD1222 doses. Reportedly, nearly half of unique spike TCRs recognized epitopes outside B.1.351/B.1.1.7 mutations. Donors were chiefly white British, with a greater number of females, and clonal diversity was perhaps underestimated.

Second-dose intervals near 4 or 12 weeks were combined. This table comes from immunoSEQ multiplex PCR, and its TCRdb copy is limited to in-frame clones, with some not included. The data hold approximately 200,000 clones, with approximately 93% observed a single time. The source was peripheral blood, collected 28 days after the second AZD1222 dose. The TCR sequence derives from an adult who received the AZD1222 COVID-19 vaccine.

CDR3 residues: CASALGGDEKLFF. DNA for the CDR3: TGTGCTAGTGCCCTCGGAGGGGATGAAAAACTGTTTTTT. The rearrangement uses TRBV12-5 and TRBJ1-4, with a weak D call TRBD1 (5 bases). V lost 7 bases to trimming and J lost 6 bases, with 12 bases between them. The CDR3 consists of 13 residues. The V gene's germline CDR1 is LGHNT and CDR2 FRNRAP.